Presented here are 7 T cell receptor beta chains from one specimen sequenced in a study of cytomegalovirus exposure and HLA in healthy donors. Generated by immunoSEQ multiplex PCR, the TCRdb table keeps only in-frame clones and is missing some. The table lists 55,000 to 70,000 clones, around 94% of them singletons. Sample: PBMCs. Receptor source: a man between 18 and 35 years old in good health and CMV-seronegative.

This clone was found once. J is TRBJ1-5 and V is TRBV6-5; a possible D gene is TRBD1 (5 bases). Germline loops: CDR1 MNHEY, CDR2 SVGAGI. The CDR3 is made up of 13 amino acids. V shed 6 bases and J shed 5 bases, with 11 bases lying between them. The CDR3 DNA is TGTGCCAGCAGCCTTGACAGTGATCAGCCCCAGCATTTT. Protein product: CASSLDSDQPQHF.

The rearrangement joins TRBV27 to TRBJ2-7; possible D gene TRBD1, 6 bases. CDR3 length: 14 amino acids. Germline lookup yields CDR1 MNHEY and CDR2 SMNVEV (reference sequence). The V gene lost 4 bases and the J gene lost 3 bases, with 13 bases spanning the gap. In nucleotides, the CDR3 is TGTGCCAGCAGTTCCTTAGGACAGCTCTACGAGCAGTACTTC. Translated, it gives CASSSLGQLYEQYF.

V is TRBV7-9 and J is TRBJ1-3; D unresolved. V was pared by 3 bases and J by 1 base, with 13 bases between. The CDR3 length is 16 residues. CDR1 SEHNR and CDR2 FQNEAQ come from the germline V gene (reference sequence). The CDR3 DNA reads TGTGCCAGCAGCTTGTTCCGAAGAGATTCTGGAAACACCATATATTTT. Residues: CASSLFRRDSGNTIYF.

The CDR3 sequence: CASSLMGPGNTIYF. The CDR3 DNA is TGTGCCAGCAGTTTGATGGGGCCTGGAAACACCATATATTTT. The rearrangement links TRBV28 to TRBJ1-3, with D possibly matching TRBD1 (5 bases). The V end was cut by 3 bases, the J end by 2 bases, with 8 bases between. Germline V CDR1 and CDR2: MDHEN, SYDVKM. The CDR3 runs 14 residues.

The chain carries TRBV5-5 and TRBJ1-4, with 8 bases identical to TRBD1. CDR3 length: 14 residues. Per the germline V gene, CDR1 is SGHKS and CDR2 is YYEKEE (reference sequence). V was clipped by 0 bases and J by 6 bases; unmatched bases: 1. Here the CDR3 DNA reads TGTGCCAGCAGCTTGGCGGGACAGGATGAAAAACTGTTTTTT. Protein sequence: CASSLAGQDEKLFF.

The genes are TRBV5-1 and TRBJ1-1; possible D gene TRBD1, 6 bases. Trimming removed 4 bases from V and 2 bases from J, with 9 bases in between. The CDR3 totals 13 residues. CDR1 SGHRS and CDR2 YFSETQ come from the germline V gene. CDR3 sequence: CASSRTDNTEAFF. The DNA for the CDR3 is TGCGCCAGCAGCAGGACAGATAACACTGAAGCTTTCTTT.

DNA of the CDR3: TGTGCCAGCTCAGGGGAGGGGTCCACTGAGCAGTTCTTC. Its protein is CASSGEGSTEQFF. The rearrangement uses TRBV2 and TRBJ2-1; D may be TRBD2 (7 bases). The length of the CDR3 is 13 residues. V lost 8 bases to trimming and J lost 9 bases, with 17 bases between them. The germline V gene encodes CDR1 SNHLY and CDR2 FYNNEI.